A single sample is the source of the 20 T cell receptor beta chains below, sequenced in a study of cytomegalovirus exposure and HLA in healthy donors. The study ran its PCR with 60 Vbeta and 13 Jbeta primers. Clones were sequenced by immunoSEQ multiplex PCR, and TCRdb holds only the in-frame ones, with some missing. The table lists around 110,000 clones, about four fifths of them singletons. Sequencing was done on a sample of PBMCs. The receptors shown here come from a man aged 25-45 years in good health and CMV-seropositive.

The chain couples TRBV5-1 to TRBJ2-1; 8 bases are shared with TRBD2. The V segment lost 2 bases and the J segment 3 bases; nucleotides outside the gene matches: 7. The V gene's germline CDR1 is SGHRS and CDR2 YFSETQ. This CDR3 spans 16 amino acids. The CDR3 DNA reads as TGCGCCAGCAGCTTTCGGAGCGGGAGTTTCTACAATGAGCAGTTCTTC. It specifies CASSFRSGSFYNEQFF.

A note on this clone: One end of the junction is discordant with germline, which a read error may explain. The gene calls are TRBV7-9 and TRBJ1-2, with TRBD1 matching over 9 bases. There are 16 residues in the CDR3. Germline V lookup: CDR1 SEHNR, CDR2 FQNEAQ (reference sequence). CDR3 region: CSSSFSGQGTLYGYTF. As DNA, the CDR3 is TGTTCCAGCAGCTTTTCTGGACAGGGGACTCTCTATGGCTACACCTTC.

V and J are TRBV7-9 and TRBJ2-1; 11 nucleotides align to TRBD2. The trim removed 4 bases at V and 1 base at J, leaving 12 bases unmatched. The germline V gene encodes CDR1 SEHNR and CDR2 FQNEAQ (reference sequence). The CDR3 sequence is 19 residues long. This chain's CDR3 is CASSSSNSGRDLSYNEQFF. DNA of the CDR3: TGTGCCAGCAGCTCTTCTAATAGCGGGAGGGACCTTTCCTACAATGAGCAGTTCTTC. The full variable domain, its missing parts supplied by reference TRBV7-9 and TRBJ2-1, is DTGVSQNPRHKITKRGQNVTFRCDPISEHNRLYWYRQTLGQGPEFLTYFQNEAQLEKSRLLSDRFSAERPKGSFSTLEIQRTEQGDSAMYLCASSSSNSGRDLSYNEQFFGPGTRLTVL.

This clone was seen just once. The chain combines TRBV28 with TRBJ1-2; the D is unclear. Germline CDR1 reads MDHEN; CDR2 reads SYDVKM. The CDR3 spans 15 residues. With 6 bases removed from V and 7 bases from J, the gap between germline ends came to 21 bases. CDR3 region: CASRPIPSGLFGYTF. The CDR3 region has the DNA TGTGCCAGCAGGCCCATTCCTAGTGGTTTGTTTGGCTACACCTTC.

The chain recombines TRBV5-1 with TRBJ2-2; tentative D call: TRBD1 (5 bases). The CDR3 length is 14 residues. V lost 2 bases to trimming and J lost 4 bases, with 9 bases between them. CDR1 and CDR2 (germline): SGHRS, YFSETQ. The CDR3 protein is CASSFQGTTGELFF. The CDR3, as DNA: TGCGCCAGCAGCTTCCAGGGTACCACCGGGGAGCTGTTTTTT.

This clone showed up just a few times. The chain carries TRBV4-1 and TRBJ2-1; 14 nucleotides align to TRBD2. CDR1 is MGHRA, CDR2 YSYEKL, per germline. V trimming: 4 bases; J trimming: 7 bases; junction bases outside the gene matches: 12. This CDR3 contains 18 residues. The CDR3 protein is CASSRGLAGVGEGNEQFF. CDR3 bases: TGCGCCAGCAGCCGGGGACTAGCGGGGGTTGGAGAGGGGAATGAGCAGTTCTTC.

The V and J genes are TRBV6-1 and TRBJ1-1; 7 bases fit TRBD1. In germline, CDR1 is MNHNS, CDR2 SASEGT. Trimming took 6 bases from V and 0 from J; bases not matched to a gene: 4. The CDR3 length is 14 residues. The CDR3 DNA reads TGTGCCAGCAGCATTGACAGGGTGAACACTGAAGCTTTCTTT. Translating gives CASSIDRVNTEAFF.

CDR3 in amino acids: CASSYQSISGNTIYF. The CDR3 DNA reads TGTGCCAGTAGTTACCAGTCGATCTCTGGAAACACCATATATTTT. The chain recombines TRBV19 with TRBJ1-3; D gene uncertain. V was pared by 5 bases and J by 0 bases, with 11 bases between. Looked up from germline, CDR1 is LNHDA and CDR2 is SQIVND (reference sequence). The CDR3 has 15 amino acids.

This sequence joins TRBV18 and TRBJ2-7; D may be TRBD1 (6 bases). CDR3 size: 16 residues. Trimming left V 2 bases short and J 2 bases short, with 16 bases between. In germline, CDR1 is KGHSH, CDR2 LQKENI. CDR3 in amino acids: CASSPGTRGHAYEQYF. The CDR3 nucleotides are TGTGCCAGCTCACCAGGGACCAGGGGACATGCCTACGAGCAGTACTTC.

The chain links TRBV30 to TRBJ2-2, with D possibly being TRBD1 (6 bases). The CDR3 contains 14 residues. Germline CDR1 reads GTSNPN; CDR2 reads SVGIG (reference sequence). Trimming took 2 bases from V and 6 from J, leaving 13 bases between them. The CDR3 loop is CAWSTSTGSGELFF. The CDR3 nucleotides read TGTGCCTGGAGTACCTCTACAGGGTCCGGGGAGCTGTTTTTT.

V is TRBV28 and J is TRBJ1-6, with D uncertain. The CDR3 length is 13 residues. The V gene's germline CDR1 is MDHEN and CDR2 SYDVKM. Deletions cut 3 bases from V and 2 bases from J, with 2 bases between. The DNA of the CDR3 is TGTGCCAGCAGTTTTACCTATAATTCACCCCTCCACTTT. Protein: CASSFTYNSPLHF.

The chain carries TRBV2 and TRBJ2-7; 8 bases map to TRBD2. V lost 6 bases and J lost 2; bases outside the gene matches: 6. This CDR3 region has 14 residues. In germline, CDR1 is SNHLY, CDR2 FYNNEI. The CDR3 bases are TGTGCCAGCAGGGTAGCGGGGTTCACCTACGAGCAGTACTTC. Translation: CASRVAGFTYEQYF.

This clone was detected only a few times. V and J are TRBV5-6 and TRBJ1-1; 7 positions match TRBD1. This CDR3 region has 16 residues. V lost 2 bases to trimming and J lost 0 bases; unmatched junction nucleotides: 7. The germline CDR1 and CDR2 sequences are SGHDT and YYEEEE. CDR3 DNA: TGTGCCAGCAGCTTAAGGACAGGATTAATGAACACTGAAGCTTTCTTT. Translating it yields CASSLRTGLMNTEAFF. The full variable domain, rest sourced from reference TRBV5-6 and TRBJ1-1, is DAGVTQSPTHLIKTRGQQVTLRCSPKSGHDTVSWYQQALGQGPQFIFQYYEEEERQRGNFPDRFSGHQFPNYSSELNVNALLLGDSALYLCASSLRTGLMNTEAFFGQGTRLTVV.

This clone came up a few times. The germline gene is not matched at one end of the junction; a read error may be the cause. The chain carries TRBV7-9 and TRBJ2-3, with D hard to call. CDR1 is SEHNR, CDR2 FQNEAQ, per germline (reference sequence). The CDR3 totals 11 residues. CDR3 sequence: CSSSNADTQYF. DNA for the CDR3: TGTTCCAGCAGTAATGCAGATACGCAGTATTTT.

V usage is TRBV28 and J usage is TRBJ2-7; D is possibly TRBD2 (5 bases). Germline V gene lookup returns CDR1 MDHEN and CDR2 SYDVKM. V lost 5 bases and J lost 8, with 19 bases in between. The CDR3 sequence is 14 residues long. The CDR3 protein is CASSPTSLARKQYF. The CDR3 DNA reads TGTGCCAGCAGTCCGACCTCCCTAGCTAGGAAGCAGTACTTC.

This clone turned up a few times. V and J are TRBV18 and TRBJ2-7; D remains ambiguous. Germline CDR1 KGHSH, CDR2 LQKENI. V shed 1 base and J shed 3 bases, with 10 bases lying between them. The CDR3 covers 14 residues. CDR3 coding DNA: TGTGCCAGCTCACCACAGTCAGGAATCTACGAGCAGTACTTC. Translating it yields CASSPQSGIYEQYF.

This sequence joins TRBV4-3 and TRBJ2-1; 8 bases align to TRBD2. Trimming at V came to 2 bases and at J to 6 bases, leaving 6 bases not matched to a gene. Germline CDR1 reads LGHNA; CDR2 reads YSLEER. The CDR3 contains 15 residues. The CDR3 DNA sequence: TGCGCCAGCAGCCAAAGCCCCCGGGGGGGCAATGAGCAGTTCTTC. Translated: CASSQSPRGGNEQFF.

J is TRBJ2-1 and V is TRBV9; D possibly corresponds to TRBD1 (6 bases). Trimming left V 4 bases short and J 3 bases short, with 20 bases between. The V gene's germline CDR1 is SGDLS and CDR2 YYNGEE. The CDR3 extends over 17 amino acids. The CDR3, as DNA: TGTGCCAGCAGCCTGCGGCAGGGGTTATCAGTCTACAATGAGCAGTTCTTC. Its protein product is CASSLRQGLSVYNEQFF.

The V and J genes are TRBV28 and TRBJ2-7, with 14 positions matching TRBD2. The germline V gene has CDR1 MDHEN and CDR2 SYDVKM. The CDR3 extends over 18 amino acids. The V segment lost 0 bases and the J segment 5 bases; nucleotides outside the gene matches: 9. CDR3 amino acids: CASSLWGGTSGRSHEQYF. CDR3 nucleotide sequence: TGTGCCAGCAGTTTATGGGGAGGGACTAGCGGGAGAAGCCACGAGCAGTACTTC.

The CDR3: CASTYGVGGTEAFF. The CDR3 DNA is TGTGCCAGCACCTACGGGGTGGGGGGAACTGAAGCTTTCTTT. The gene calls are TRBV6-5 and TRBJ1-1; TRBD1 might be the D (5 bases). Germline CDR1 reads MNHEY; CDR2 reads SVGAGI. The CDR3 loop spans 14 amino acids. The germline V and J ends were trimmed by 7 bases and 5 bases, with 17 bases remaining between them.